Listed here are 20 T cell receptor beta chains from one sample, sequenced in a study of T-cell memory formation after mild COVID-19. Via MiXCR, TCRdb re-called the 5' RACE reads, giving one row per CDR3 protein. The table shows 150,000 to 200,000 distinct CDR3 sequences, with about a third occurring only once. The sequenced material came from PBMCs or a T cell subset sorted from them (not recorded which). The origin of the receptors is an adult woman who had mild COVID-19 (a few samples of this study predate the infection). Cell type and time point are not known.

The gene calls are TRBV7-2 and TRBJ1-2; D possibly corresponds to TRBD1 (6 bases). Deletions cut 3 bases from V and 6 bases from J, with 11 bases between. The CDR3 runs 13 residues. Germline values: CDR1 SGHTA, CDR2 FQGNSA. CDR3 region: CASSLGATDGYTF. The DNA for the CDR3 is TGTGCCAGCAGCTTGGGGGCCACGGATGGCTACACCTTC.

This clonotype showed up just once. V and J are TRBV9 and TRBJ2-5, with 9 positions matching TRBD2. This CDR3 has 15 residues. Germline V lookup: CDR1 SGDLS, CDR2 YYNGEE. V gave up 0 bases and J gave up 4 bases; unmatched junction bases: 4. CDR3 nucleotide sequence: TGTGCCAGCAGCGTAGGGACTAGCGAACGAGAGACCCAGTACTTC. This sequence encodes CASSVGTSERETQYF.

The J gene is TRBJ2-4, the V gene TRBV7-8; tentatively, D is TRBD2 (5 bases). Looked up from germline, CDR1 is SGHVS and CDR2 is FQNEAQ. The CDR3 runs 15 residues. V lost 0 bases and J lost 5, with 11 bases in between. In nucleotides, the CDR3 is TGTGCCAGCAGCTTAGCGATGGGGAGAGAAAACATTCAGTACTTC. Translating it yields CASSLAMGRENIQYF.

The gene calls are TRBV13 and TRBJ2-7, with D perhaps matching TRBD2 (5 bases). V gave up 5 bases and J gave up 0 bases, with 11 bases separating them. CDR3 length: 14 residues. Per the germline V gene, CDR1 is PRHDT and CDR2 is FYEKMQ (reference sequence). The CDR3 nucleotides are TGTGCCAGCAGCCCGAGGGTAAGCTCCTACGAGCAGTACTTC. Translating gives CASSPRVSSYEQYF.

This chain joins TRBV5-1 and TRBJ2-2; perhaps TRBD1 as D (6 bases). Trimming left V 1 base short and J 4 bases short, with 11 bases between. The CDR3 runs 15 residues. The germline gives CDR1 SGHRS, CDR2 YFSETQ. CDR3 in amino acids: CASSLLQGSTGELFF. CDR3 nucleotides: TGCGCCAGCAGCTTGCTACAGGGTAGCACCGGGGAGCTGTTTTTT.

CDR3 sequence reads: CATSRDRGELFF. DNA for the CDR3: TGTGCCACCAGCAGAGACCGGGGGGAGCTGTTTTTT. V is TRBV15 and J is TRBJ2-2; no firm D call. Germline CDR1 LNHNV, CDR2 YYDKDF (reference sequence). The CDR3 runs 12 residues. With 0 bases removed from V and 8 bases from J, the gap between germline ends came to 4 bases.

This clonotype has only a few counts. The chain has TRBV12-3 or TRBV12-4 and TRBJ2-3; D possibly corresponds to TRBD2 (5 bases). The CDR3 contains 14 residues. V lost 0 bases to trimming and J lost 1 base, with 5 bases between them. CDR3 amino acids: CASSLASGTDTQYF. The CDR3 DNA is TGTGCCAGCAGTTTAGCTAGCGGCACAGATACGCAGTATTTT.

V is TRBV20-1 and J is TRBJ2-3; a weak D match, TRBD2 (6 bases). Looked up from germline, CDR1 is DFQATT and CDR2 is SNEGSKA (reference sequence). With 1 base removed from V and 11 bases from J, the gap between germline ends came to 19 bases. The CDR3 contains 14 residues. Here the CDR3 reads CSARGGTPKFEQYF. CDR3 DNA: TGCAGTGCTAGAGGCGGGACCCCCAAGTTCGAGCAGTATTTT.

V is TRBV9 and J is TRBJ2-2; D is possibly TRBD1 or TRBD2 (6 bases each). CDR1 is SGDLS and CDR2 is YYNGEE in the germline V gene. With 0 bases removed from V and 4 bases from J, the gap between germline ends came to 13 bases. The CDR3 is made up of 16 amino acids. As DNA, the CDR3 is TGTGCCAGCAGCGTAGGCGTCAGGGGAGGCACCGGGGAGCTGTTTTTT. This encodes CASSVGVRGGTGELFF. Full variable domain (missing parts from reference TRBV9 and TRBJ2-2): DSGVTQTPKHLITATGQRVTLRCSPRSGDLSVYWYQQSLDQGLQFLIQYYNGEERAKGNILERFSAQQFPDLHSELNLSSLELGDSALYFCASSVGVRGGTGELFFGEGSRLTVL.

The J gene is TRBJ1-1, the V gene TRBV3-1, with D tentatively TRBD1 (5 bases). The CDR3 contains 15 residues. V lost 4 bases and J lost 4, with 16 bases in between. Germline lookup yields CDR1 LGHDT and CDR2 YNNKEL (reference sequence). Here the CDR3 DNA reads TGTGCCAGCAGCCTCCGGGCCGCAGGGACCACTGAAGCTTTCTTT. Its protein is CASSLRAAGTTEAFF.

This rearrangement joins TRBV5-1 to TRBJ2-5, with a tentative D call TRBD1 (5 bases). The germline gives CDR1 SGHRS, CDR2 YFSETQ. CDR3 length: 12 residues. The germline V and J ends were trimmed by 1 base and 14 bases, with 15 bases remaining between them. CDR3 loop: CASSLSGAQGYF. The CDR3 nucleotides read TGCGCCAGCAGCTTGTCTGGTGCCCAGGGATACTTC. Full variable domain (outside the CDR3, taken from reference TRBV5-1 and TRBJ2-5): KAGVTQTPRYLIKTRGQQVTLSCSPISGHRSVSWYQQTPGQGLQFLFEYFSETQRNKGNFPGRFSGRQFSNSRSEMNVSTLELGDSALYLCASSLSGAQGYFGPGTRLLVL.

This clonotype was found a few times. V usage is TRBV6-2 or TRBV6-3 and J usage is TRBJ2-7, with 9 positions matching TRBD2. Trimming removed 8 bases from V and 3 bases from J; junction bases left unmatched: 8. The CDR3 is 14 residues long. CDR1 is MNHEY, CDR2 SVGEGT, per germline. DNA for the CDR3: TGTGCCAGCCGAGCGGGAGGAAGTTTCTACGAGCAGTACTTC. This encodes CASRAGGSFYEQYF.

Only a few counts were recorded for this clonotype. The chain is built from TRBV20-1 and TRBJ2-1, with D possibly matching TRBD2 (7 bases). Germline V gene sequence: CDR1 DFQATT, CDR2 SNEGSKA (reference sequence). CDR3 length: 16 residues. V lost 3 bases and J lost 4, with 19 bases in between. In DNA, the CDR3 is TGCAGTGCTAGTCACACAGGGAGGGGATCTTACAATGAGCAGTTCTTC. Translation: CSASHTGRGSYNEQFF.

This clonotype was detected a few times. The chain employs TRBV5-1 and TRBJ2-5; maybe TRBD2 (6 bases). The V end was cut by 6 bases, the J end by 4 bases, with 19 bases between. Germline CDR1 and CDR2: SGHRS and YFSETQ. The CDR3 contains 15 residues. CDR3: CASTAGRSLGETQYF. DNA for the CDR3: TGCGCCAGCACGGCAGGGAGGAGTTTAGGAGAGACCCAGTACTTC.

This clonotype has just a few counts. This rearrangement joins TRBV3-1 to TRBJ2-7; TRBD2 aligns across 8 bases. Germline CDR1 LGHDT, CDR2 YNNKEL (reference sequence). V was clipped by 1 base and J by 0 bases; unmatched bases: 2. This CDR3 has 15 amino acids. The CDR3 here is CASSQVSGGSYEQYF. The CDR3 region has the DNA TGTGCCAGCAGCCAAGTGAGCGGGGGCTCCTACGAGCAGTACTTC.

V gene TRBV6-5 combines with J gene TRBJ2-3; D might be TRBD2 (6 bases). Trimming took off 0 bases at V and 2 bases at J, with 18 bases between the two ends. CDR3 length: 18 amino acids. The germline V gene has CDR1 MNHEY and CDR2 SVGAGI. CDR3 DNA sequence: TGTGCCAGCAGTTACTCCGGAGGTCTAGCGCTTTTCACAGATACGCAGTATTTT. It translates to CASSYSGGLALFTDTQYF.

This clonotype was detected only a few times. The chain carries TRBV5-5 and TRBJ2-7; D is possibly TRBD2 (5 bases). Germline V gene sequence: CDR1 SGHKS, CDR2 YYEKEE (reference sequence). The CDR3 runs 15 residues. V gave up 2 bases and J gave up 7 bases, with 19 bases separating them. The CDR3 is CASSFAGAATGEQYF. CDR3 nucleotide sequence: TGTGCCAGCAGCTTCGCCGGAGCGGCAACGGGGGAGCAGTACTTC. Combining the CDR3 with reference TRBV5-5 and TRBJ2-7 gives the whole variable domain DAGVTQSPTHLIKTRGQQVTLRCSPISGHKSVSWYQQVLGQGPQFIFQYYEKEERGRGNFPDRFSARQFPNYSSELNVNALLLGDSALYLCASSFAGAATGEQYFGPGTRLTVT.

V usage is TRBV29-1 and J usage is TRBJ1-3; no clear D gene. This CDR3 has 11 residues. Germline loops: CDR1 SQVTM, CDR2 ANQGSEA. The V and J ends lost 4 bases and 6 bases respectively, with 7 bases between them. CDR3 nucleotide sequence: TGCAGCGTTGTGGCCTCAAACACCATATATTTT. It translates to CSVVASNTIYF.

The V gene is TRBV5-1, the J gene TRBJ2-1, with unresolved D. This CDR3 is 15 amino acids long. V was shortened by 0 bases and J by 0 bases, with 7 bases between the two germline ends. Germline-derived CDR1 and CDR2 are SGHRS and YFSETQ. The CDR3 bases are TGCGCCAGCAGCTTGGAGGCAAGCTCCTACAATGAGCAGTTCTTC. Translation gives CASSLEASSYNEQFF.

The J gene is TRBJ2-7, the V gene TRBV7-9; possibly TRBD1 or TRBD2 for D (6 bases each). Germline-derived CDR1 and CDR2 are SEHNR and FQNEAQ (reference sequence). The V end lost 0 bases, the J end lost 7 bases, and 16 bases lay between the germline ends. The CDR3 consists of 15 residues. The CDR3 nucleotides are TGTGCCAGCAGCTTAGCAGTTCGGGGGCCGGGGGAGCAGTACTTC. Protein: CASSLAVRGPGEQYF.